The clone carrying this TCR beta chain was observed a handful of times. In germline, CDR1 is MDHEN, CDR2 SYDVKM. The CDR3 is 13 residues long. Germline trimming cut 4 bases from V and 3 bases from J; bases unmatched to any gene: 3. Assay used: immunoSEQ multiplex PCR; TCRdb lists only in-frame clones, some missing. The data show approximately 46,000 clones, roughly 69% seen once. The data were taken from a study of cytotoxic CD8 clonotypes in ibrutinib-treated CLL. The TCR was taken from a human donor with chronic lymphocytic leukemia. Sequencing used PBMCs, obtained after 12 months of ibrutinib treatment. The chain is built from TRBV28 and TRBJ2-7, with 7 bases fitting TRBD1. CDR3 DNA: TGTGCCAGCAGTTGGGACAGCCACTACGAGCAGTACTTC. Encoded protein: CASSWDSHYEQYF.